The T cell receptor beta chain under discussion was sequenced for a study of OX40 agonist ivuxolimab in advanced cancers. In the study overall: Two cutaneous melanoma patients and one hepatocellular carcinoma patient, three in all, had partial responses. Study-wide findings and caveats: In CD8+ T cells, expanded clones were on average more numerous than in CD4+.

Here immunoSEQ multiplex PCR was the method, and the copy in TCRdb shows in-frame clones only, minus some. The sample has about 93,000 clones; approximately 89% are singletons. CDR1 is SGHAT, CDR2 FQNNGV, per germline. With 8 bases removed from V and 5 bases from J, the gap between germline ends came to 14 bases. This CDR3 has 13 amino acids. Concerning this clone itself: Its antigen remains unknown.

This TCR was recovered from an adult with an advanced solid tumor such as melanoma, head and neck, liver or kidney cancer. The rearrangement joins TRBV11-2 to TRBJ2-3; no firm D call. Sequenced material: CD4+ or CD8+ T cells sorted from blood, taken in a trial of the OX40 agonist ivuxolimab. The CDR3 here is CASLTPQVDTQYF. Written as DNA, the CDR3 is TGTGCCAGCCTCACCCCCCAAGTAGATACGCAGTATTTT.